This T cell receptor (beta chain) originates from a study of cytomegalovirus exposure and HLA in healthy donors listed by TCRdb under 2017. Notes on the research overall: In an earlier analysis of 587 of the donors, 250 to 350 Gb of sequence data and approximately 120 million unique TCR beta sequences from about 179 million T cells were reported. HLA typing included class I and class II loci at four-digit resolution. About 280 gigabases of sequencing data and around 88 million unique TCR sequences made up an early release that covered around 640 HLA-typed donors. Every discovery cohort repertoire had been produced on one sequencing platform. On average, around 240,000 unique TCR beta nucleotide sequences were sequenced per donor among 398 genotyped donors of the cohort, with roughly 18% of those sequences being non-productive. To decide whether each TCR beta V gene segment behaved as functional or pseudogenic, an earlier analysis of fewer than 750 of the donors relied on high-throughput TCR beta sequencing. Of the roughly 430 genotyped donors, about 80% fell in the genetic ancestry cluster associated with self-reported Caucasian donors. Besides the first cohort of hundreds of subjects, a separate validation cohort made up of 95 to 150 different subjects was used. In a later genetic analysis, genome-wide SNP genotypes for about 60% of the 666 donors were used, and that subset was treated as a discovery cohort. To study patterns of TCR occurrence, a later analysis re-analyzed previously published TCR beta repertoires from hundreds of donors and added high-resolution HLA genotyping. The study was designed to test whether signatures of past pathogen exposure could be identified by cataloging public T cell receptors. In the later analysis, no new phenotypic data were used to find candidate immune exposures; instead, reliance was placed on TCR beta sequences and their occurrence across donors. Donor age, sex, ethnicity and CMV serostatus were collected together with the repertoire data. Typing coverage varied by locus: about 620-630 donors for A, B, C, DRB1 and DQB1; approximately 520 for DQA1; nearly 610 for DPA1; approximately 490 for DPB1. The study used immunosequencing to profile the T cell repertoires of some 600 subjects and linked those repertoires to cytomegalovirus serostatus. Because of strong linkage in the cohort, roughly 5 DR-DQ haplotypes were treated as single units for association and clustering. To predict cytomegalovirus infection status, the study brought together high-throughput TCR immunosequencing, statistical association of individual TCRs with disease status, and machine learning. What the study reported, not specific to this receptor: The classifier was reported to diagnose cytomegalovirus status with high specificity and sensitivity in both the original and validation cohorts. In a later analysis, TCR association rates were found to vary across HLA loci, with the most associated TCRs seen for DRB1 alleles and the fewest for HLA-C alleles. A further reported finding was that TCR beta sequences accurately predicted the HLA-A and HLA-B alleles for most subjects in the first cohort. According to a later analysis, parvovirus B19, influenza, CMV and Epstein-Barr virus appeared linked to several top co-occurrence clusters. A cluster of highly shared sequence variants was judged likely to be a technical artifact of the sequencing pipeline. Compared with the roughly 670-donor mean, donors in an Asian-associated ancestry cluster had fewer N-insertions in productive TCRs, according to a later genetic analysis. Strong co-occurrence of HLA alleles, especially DR and DQ, made assigning TCR associations to individual alleles difficult. Linkage disequilibrium might explain the correlated functional status among segregating V segments, but an unknown experimental factor could not be excluded. Some IMGT-functional V segments, including TRBV6-2 and TRBV6-3, could not be distinguished by the 87-base-pair reads and were therefore excluded. A later analysis found that HLA-associated TCR beta chains were more clonally expanded and had lower generation probabilities than equally common non-associated chains. In a later analysis, most CMV-associated TCR beta chains were found to appear HLA-restricted, with HLA associations seemingly driven largely by CMV exposure. A total of 150 to 200 TCR beta chains were listed by the study as associated with cytomegalovirus. In an earlier analysis of some 500 of the donors, most TCR beta V segments were observed in productive rearrangements about 87% or about 30% of the time, broadly matching IMGT annotations. In this cohort, only TCR beta chains were sequenced, and detectable features were limited by the absence of alpha or paired-chain data. In vitro tests confirmed that a few of the cytomegalovirus-associated TCR beta chains recognize cytomegalovirus antigens. In a later analysis, around 15,000 TCR beta sequences were associated with specific HLA alleles at a false discovery rate of 0.05. V-gene and J-gene trimming of TCR beta chains was associated with a missense DCLRE1C variant in a later genetic analysis, and the association was replicated in an independent cohort. Because HLA typing was unavailable for some donors at each locus, only the typed subset was used in association tests. Immune exposure information for the cohort was limited to CMV serostatus. The presence/absence analyses assumed that sequencing depth was roughly uniform across donors, and that assumption may not be true. Because counts were too low, fewer than 20 rarely observed V segments, including chromosome 9 orphons, were excluded from the earlier analysis of around 590 of the donors. The authors suggested that the approach could potentially be extended to other disease states and immunological phenotypes. While some public TCRs were present in many individuals, most TCR sequences turned up only very rarely across donors.

CDR1 SGDLS and CDR2 YYNGEE were looked up in the germline V gene. V and J are truncated by 0 bases and 6 bases respectively, leaving an intervening sequence of 13 bases. Counted from cysteine to phenylalanine, this CDR3 has 15 amino acids. Just CDR3 DNA is preserved here, 45 bases in frame from base 1. In the case of this clone: This receptor's antigen is unknown. No base-level quality is on record; no much larger clone is a single base apart.

The receptor library was made with the immunoSEQ multiplex PCR assay. A mixture of 60 forward primers for TCR Vbeta segments and 13 reverse primers for TCR Jbeta segments was used in the multiplex PCR. The CDR3 region of rearranged TCR beta genes was amplified from genomic DNA with a multiplex PCR assay. Amplified TCR beta libraries were sequenced as 87-base-pair reads on the Illumina HiSeq System. In the source study's methods: A later analysis tallied 75 million to 85 million unique TCR beta chains across the 700 or so repertoires, and roughly 11 million of those chains were shared by two or more donors. Raw reads were error-corrected and collapsed into unique sequences with a nearest-neighbor algorithm that merged closely related sequences to remove PCR and sequencing errors. Alignment of CDR3 sequences to IMGT reference sequences was used to assign V, D and J gene segments. For a sequence to be retained, at least a six-nucleotide match to both a V gene segment and a J gene segment was required. A rearrangement counted as productive if the CDR3 had no stop codons and remained in frame with V and J, and every other rearrangement counted as non-productive. CDR3 was defined according to IMGT convention as the region running from the second conserved V-encoded cysteine to the conserved J-encoded phenylalanine. In an earlier analysis of roughly 610 of the donors, sequences lacking an unambiguous match to a single V gene segment were excluded. An earlier analysis of some 610 of the donors called V segments functional above 56.7% productive rearrangements and segregating when the between-donor standard deviation exceeded 5%. A statistical classification framework was built for diagnosing cytomegalovirus status from the catalog of TCR beta chain sequences. In a later analysis, TCR nucleotide sequences were compared against IMGT/GENE-DB human TR gene sequences so that V and J genes could be assigned. The TCRdist pipeline was used in a later analysis to assign CDR3 sequences and most-parsimonious VDJ recombination scenarios. In a later analysis, every TCR beta chain was defined by the combination of its CDR3 amino acid sequence and its V-gene family, and reads without a unique V-gene family were dropped. As a way to deal with suspected cross-contamination and a sequencing artifact, a later analysis dropped approximately 590 nucleotide sequences that were highly shared and had low generation probability. A later analysis calculated a clonal expansion index for each public chain from normalized within-repertoire ranks of inferred template counts. A later analysis computed generation probabilities with a VDJ recombination model fitted to out-of-frame rearrangements, and checked the results against IGoR. Hypergeometric tests were used in a later analysis to score TCR-TCR, TCR-HLA and TCR-CMV co-occurrence, with a repertoire-size bias correction applied to the TCR pairs. In a later analysis, false discovery rates were estimated by permuting HLA or CMV assignments 20 times. In a later analysis, co-occurring TCRs were grouped using DBSCAN, with TCRdist sequence similarity added in when clustering inside HLA-allele-positive subsets. For co-occurrence clustering, repertoires with fewer than 30,000 or more than 120,000 public chains were excluded, along with five repertoires with anomalous nucleotide sharing. The table comes from immuneACCESS by way of TCRdb, which keeps in-frame sequences with V and J called. Part of the clones is missing from these tables; in studies checked, under half for an unresolved V gene and the rest for unknown reasons. V, J and clone size reflect that table, while D and trimming were determined from the DNA. The sample table lists about 120,000 clones, around 60% of them with a count of one. The ten largest clones take up roughly 10% of the sample.

The cohort consisted of some 670 healthy bone marrow donors. All cohort members were sampled while nominally healthy, although unrecorded immune exposures were likely present. The donor was CMV seropositive and belonged to the group of 270 or so seropositive cohort members. A peripheral blood sample was collected from each donor, and TCR beta sequencing was performed on peripheral blood mononuclear cells. Genomic DNA extraction from the blood cell samples was performed with the Qiagen DNeasy Blood Extraction Kit. The rearranged segments are TRBV9 and TRBJ1-5; no D segment can be confidently identified. Specimen: PBMCs. The clonotype originates from a woman aged 40 to 50 in good health and CMV-seropositive. The nucleotide sequence reads TGTGCCAGCAGCGTAGGTTTTGGGTCGGGTCAGCCCCAGCATTTT. It is translated as CASSVGFGSGQPQHF.